This T cell receptor (beta chain) came from a study of T cell responses to AZD1222 COVID-19 vaccine. CDR1 and CDR2 from the germline V gene are SGHAT and FQNNGV. The germline V and J ends were trimmed by 0 bases and 2 bases, with 5 bases remaining between them. The CDR3 is 13 amino acids. Produced via immunoSEQ multiplex PCR; TCRdb's table is partial and in-frame only. The sample lists 140,000 to 150,000 clones, 90% to 95% occurring once. The genes are TRBV11-2 and TRBJ2-7; D may be TRBD2 (5 bases). The clonotype comes from an adult who had recovered from COVID-19. Source: peripheral blood, taken after recovery from COVID-19. The CDR3 region has the DNA TGTGCCAGCAGCTTAGAACTAGCCTACGAGCAGTACTTC. It codes for CASSLELAYEQYF.